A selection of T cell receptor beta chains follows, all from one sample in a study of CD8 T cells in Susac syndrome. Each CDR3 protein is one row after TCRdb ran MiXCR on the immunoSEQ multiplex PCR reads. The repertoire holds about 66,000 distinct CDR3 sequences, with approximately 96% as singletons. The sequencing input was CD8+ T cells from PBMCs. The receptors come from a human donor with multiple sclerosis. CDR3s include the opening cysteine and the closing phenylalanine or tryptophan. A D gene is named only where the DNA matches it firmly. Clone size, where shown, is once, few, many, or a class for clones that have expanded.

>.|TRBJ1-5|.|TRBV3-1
TGTGCCAGCAGCCAAGATTGGCAGAGCAATCAGCCCCAGCATTTT
CASSQDWQSNQPQHF
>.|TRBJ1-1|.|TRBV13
TGTGCCAGCAGGGAACAGACAGCAGGGAACACTGAAGCTTTCTTT
CASREQTAGNTEAFF
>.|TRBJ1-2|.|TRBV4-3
TGCGCCAGCAGCCAAGATGGCGACTATGGCTACACCTTC
CASSQDGDYGYTF
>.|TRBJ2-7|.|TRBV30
TGTGCCTGGAGTGTGCTAGGTCCCTACGAGCAGTACTTC
CAWSVLGPYEQYF
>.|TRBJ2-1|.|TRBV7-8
TGTGCCAGCAGCCGGACTTTCCCCAATGAGCAGTTCTTC
CASSRTFPNEQFF
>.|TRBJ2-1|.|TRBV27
TGTGCCAGCAGTTTTCGGGGGCCGAATGAGCAGTTCTTC
CASSFRGPNEQFF
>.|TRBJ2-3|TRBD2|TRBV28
TGTGCCAGCAGTTTTCTAGCGGGGACAGATACGCAGTATTTT
CASSFLAGTDTQYF
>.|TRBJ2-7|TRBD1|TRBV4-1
TGCGCCAGCAGTCCTACCGGGACAGGTAACGAGCAGTACTTC
CASSPTGTGNEQYF
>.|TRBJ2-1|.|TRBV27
TGTGCCAGCAGTTGGGGGGCGGCGACCAATGAGCAGTTCTTC
CASSWGAATNEQFF
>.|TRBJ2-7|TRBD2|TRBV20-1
TGCAGTGCCCTATGGGGACTAGTTCTCCACGAGCAGTACTTC
CSALWGLVLHEQYF
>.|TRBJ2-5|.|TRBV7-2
TGTGCCAGCAGCTTAGAAGGGTTCCAAGAGACCCAGTACTTC
CASSLEGFQETQYF
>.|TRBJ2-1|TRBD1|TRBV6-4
TGTGCCAGCAGTGACGGCCAGGGGGAAGGCAATGAGCAGTTCTTC
CASSDGQGEGNEQFF
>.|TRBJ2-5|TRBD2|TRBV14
TGTGCCAGCAGCCGCCTCGCGGGGGAAGAGACCCAGTACTTC
CASSRLAGEETQYF
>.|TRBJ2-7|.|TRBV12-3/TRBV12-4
TGTGCCAGCAGCTTATCCGGAAGGGGCTACGAGCAGTACTTC
CASSLSGRGYEQYF
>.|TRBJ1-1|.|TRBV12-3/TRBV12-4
TGTGCCAGCAGTTTGGCGGCTACGAACACTGAAGCTTTCTTT
CASSLAATNTEAFF
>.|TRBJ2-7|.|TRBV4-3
TGCGCCAGCAGCCAAGGGGGAGAAGGATACGAGCAGTACTTC
CASSQGGEGYEQYF
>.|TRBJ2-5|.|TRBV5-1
TGCGCCAGCAGTGACAGCCTCATAGCCCAAGAGACCCAGTACTTC
CASSDSLIAQETQYF
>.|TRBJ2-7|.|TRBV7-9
TGTGCCAGCAGCTCAGGGGTGGAGGAGCAGTACTTC
CASSSGVEEQYF
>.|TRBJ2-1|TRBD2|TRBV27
TGTGCCAGCAGTTTAGTGGCTAGCGGGAGTCGTGGTGAGCAGTTCTTC
CASSLVASGSRGEQFF
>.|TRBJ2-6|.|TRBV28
TGTGCCAGCAGTTTACAAGTCTCTGGGGCCAACGTCCTGACTTTC
CASSLQVSGANVLTF
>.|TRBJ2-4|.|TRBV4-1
TGCGCCAGCAGCCAAGGGCTCCGGACTGAGATTCAGTACTTC
CASSQGLRTEIQYF
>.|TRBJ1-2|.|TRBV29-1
TGCAGCGTTGATGGCGGGGGCGACTATGGCTACACCTTC
CSVDGGGDYGYTF
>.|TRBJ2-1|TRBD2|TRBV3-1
TGTGCCAGCAGCCAAGCCCCTAGCGGGAGTTCGAATGAGCAGTTCTTC
CASSQAPSGSSNEQFF
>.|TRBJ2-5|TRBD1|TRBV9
TGTGCCAGCAGCCCGAGAGTGGGGTACAGGGGCCAGGAAGAGACCCAGTACTTC
CASSPRVGYRGQEETQYF
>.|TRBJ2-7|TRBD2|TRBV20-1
TGCAGTGCTAGAGATGGAGCGGGAATCCGCTACGAGCAGTACTTC
CSARDGAGIRYEQYF
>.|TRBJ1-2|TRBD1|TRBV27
TGTGCCAGCCAAAACACAGGGGGCGGTGGCTACACCTTC
CASQNTGGGGYTF
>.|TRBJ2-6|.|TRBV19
TGTGCCAGTAGTATAGTATTCGTAGGGGCCAACGTCCTGACTTTC
CASSIVFVGANVLTF
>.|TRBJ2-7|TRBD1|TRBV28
TGTGCCAGCAGCCACCTCCCGGGACAGGACTACGAGCAGTACTTC
CASSHLPGQDYEQYF
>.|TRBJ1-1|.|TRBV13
TGTGCCAGCAGCTTAGCCCCGGCTCTTGAAGCTTTCTTT
CASSLAPALEAFF
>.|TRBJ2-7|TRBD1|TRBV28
TGTGCCAGCAGCCCTCCGGACAGGGGACCCTACGAGCAGTACTTC
CASSPPDRGPYEQYF
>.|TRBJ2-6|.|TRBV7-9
TGTGCCAGCAGCCCCGGGACGGCCGGCTCTGGGGCCAACGTCCTGACTTTC
CASSPGTAGSGANVLTF
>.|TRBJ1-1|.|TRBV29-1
TGCAGCGTTGCGAGTTTGAACACTGAAGCTTTCTTT
CSVASLNTEAFF
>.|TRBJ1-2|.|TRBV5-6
TGTGCCAGCAGCTTGTTCACCGGCCCGGGCTATGGCTACACCTTC
CASSLFTGPGYGYTF
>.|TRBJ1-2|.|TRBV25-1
TGTGCCAGCACCCCCAAGGAAGGACAGCCTTATGGCTACACCTTC
CASTPKEGQPYGYTF
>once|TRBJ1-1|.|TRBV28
TGTGCCAGCAGTTTATTGGGGCAAGGAGGTAAGACAGCTTTCTTT
CASSLLGQGGKTAFF
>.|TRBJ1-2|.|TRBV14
TGTGCCAGCAGCCAAGTGAGATGGGGAGGCTACACCTTC
CASSQVRWGGYTF
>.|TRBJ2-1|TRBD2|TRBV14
TGTGCCAGCAGCCAAGATTCCGGACTAGCGGGAGACCATGAGCAGTTCTTC
CASSQDSGLAGDHEQFF
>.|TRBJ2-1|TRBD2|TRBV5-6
TGTGCCAGCAGCTTGTTCGTCGGGGGGGCAAATGAGCAGTTCTTC
CASSLFVGGANEQFF
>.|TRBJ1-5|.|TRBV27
TGTGCCAGCAGTTTAACTAGCAATCAGCCCCAGCATTTT
CASSLTSNQPQHF
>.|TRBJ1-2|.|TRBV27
TGTGCCAGCAGCTGGACAGCAAGCGACTATGGCTACACCTTC
CASSWTASDYGYTF
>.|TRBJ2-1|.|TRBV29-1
TGCAGCGTTGAAGATCGGGACACCTACAATGAGCAGTTCTTC
CSVEDRDTYNEQFF
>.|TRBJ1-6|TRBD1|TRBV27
TGTGCCAGCAGAAAGGGACAGGGGCTCGGGCCCCTCCACTTT
CASRKGQGLGPLHF
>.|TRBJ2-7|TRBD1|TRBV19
TGTGCCAGTAGTTTCGGGACAGGGGGAAGGAACGAGCAGTACTTC
CASSFGTGGRNEQYF
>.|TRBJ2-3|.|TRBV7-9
TGTGCCAGCAGCTTAGTCAGGGGACCAGATACGCAGTATTTT
CASSLVRGPDTQYF
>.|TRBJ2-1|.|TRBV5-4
TGTGCCAGCAGTTTACCCACAGGGCAGGGGCACAATGAGCAGTTCTTC
CASSLPTGQGHNEQFF
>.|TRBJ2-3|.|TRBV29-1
TGCAGCGGCGGGGCGGGTGTAAGTGGGGATACGCAGTATTTT
CSGGAGVSGDTQYF
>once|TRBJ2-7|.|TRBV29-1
TGCAGCGTTGAAACTCCCCCAGGCTACGAGCAGTACTTC
CSVETPPGYEQYF
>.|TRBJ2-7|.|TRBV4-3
TGCGCCAGCAGCCAAGACAAAGGCTCCTACGAGCAGTACTTC
CASSQDKGSYEQYF
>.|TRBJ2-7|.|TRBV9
TGTGCCAGCAGCCCTACCCCGGGGCCCTCCTACGAGCAGTACTTC
CASSPTPGPSYEQYF
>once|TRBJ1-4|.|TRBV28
TGTGCCAGCAGTTTGTCTAATGAAAAACTGTTTTTT
CASSLSNEKLFF
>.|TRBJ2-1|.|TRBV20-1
TGCAGTGCTAGAGGGGGGGAGGCGGTATATGAGCAGTTCTTC
CSARGGEAVYEQFF